The clone carrying this T cell receptor (beta chain) came up many times. Its specificity is not known. The data stem from a study of CD8 T cells in ankylosing spondylitis. Study-wide results and limits: Prior work had noted some motif variants in reactive arthritis blood and synovial fluid. According to the report, clones linked to the disease were significantly enriched in matched synovial fluid samples taken from ankylosing spondylitis patients. A TCR beta motif made of about 8 highly homologous variants seemed typical of ankylosing spondylitis blood.

The CDR3 consists of 13 residues. Per the germline V gene, CDR1 is MGHDK and CDR2 is SYGVNS. The V end lost 3 bases, the J end lost 8 bases, and 11 bases lay between the germline ends. Molecular-barcoded quantitative 5'-RACE produced these TCR beta libraries. TCRdb re-analysed the 5' RACE reads in MiXCR, keeping a single row per CDR3 protein. The repertoire includes 250,000 to 350,000 distinct CDR3 sequences, 6.5% to 10% of them detected once, and roughly 15% sits in the top ten. Specimen: blood, either unsorted or a sorted T cell fraction (not recorded which). The receptor was derived from a male donor with ankylosing spondylitis. The chain recombines TRBV25-1 with TRBJ2-4; tentatively, D is TRBD1 (5 bases). The CDR3 bases are TGTGCCAGCAGTGAGCAGGGTTCAGACATTCAGTACTTC. It is translated as CASSEQGSDIQYF.